Listed below are T cell receptor beta chains from one sample, sequenced in a study of T cells after yellow fever vaccination. Each CDR3 protein gets one entry after TCRdb re-called the 5' RACE reads with MiXCR. This table holds more than 300,000 distinct CDR3 sequences, around 10% found once. The material was CD4+ T cells sorted from PBMCs, obtained 45 days after the yellow fever booster vaccination. These TCRs come from a man younger than 35 who received the YFV17D yellow fever vaccine. CDR3s include the opening cysteine and the closing phenylalanine or tryptophan. A D gene is named only where the DNA matches it firmly. Clone size is given for some rows only: seen once, a few or many times, or a class if the clone is expanded.

cdr3_aa cdr3_nt cdr3_length d_call j_call clone_size v_call
CASSEIYRLGQQPDKAYF TGCGCCAGCAGTGAAATATACCGACTGGGACAACAGCCGGACAAAGCTTACTTC 18 . TRBJ2-4 few TRBV10-1
CASSSAASGVNYNEQFF TGTGCCAGCAGCTCGGCCGCAAGCGGGGTTAACTACAATGAGCAGTTCTTC 17 TRBD2 TRBJ2-1 . TRBV11-2
CASSVDRSGGYTF TGTGCCAGCAGCGTCGACAGGTCAGGCGGCTACACCTTC 13 . TRBJ1-2 many TRBV11-2
CASSADPTGELFF TGTGCCAGCAGCGCCGATCCCACCGGGGAGCTGTTTTTT 13 . TRBJ2-2 . TRBV7-3
CASIRDRVFGGANVLTF TGTGCCAGCATCCGGGACAGGGTCTTCGGTGGGGCCAACGTCCTGACTTTC 17 TRBD1 TRBJ2-6 many TRBV7-8
CASSYLGAGEQFF TGTGCCAGCAGTTACTTGGGGGCCGGTGAGCAGTTCTTC 13 . TRBJ2-1 . TRBV6-2/TRBV6-3
CASSLRGGPVGANVLTF TGTGCCAGCAGCCTCCGGGGGGGCCCAGTGGGGGCCAACGTCCTGACTTTC 17 TRBD2 TRBJ2-6 few TRBV5-6
CASTPGPGGNEQYF TGCGCCAGCACCCCAGGACCGGGGGGAAACGAGCAGTACTTC 14 TRBD2 TRBJ2-7 many TRBV5-1
CASSQESSGGSTGELFF TGCGCCAGCAGCCAAGAATCTAGCGGGGGGTCGACCGGGGAGCTGTTTTTT 17 TRBD2 TRBJ2-2 . TRBV4-1
CSASNSLNTEAFF TGCAGTGCTAGTAATAGCTTAAACACTGAAGCTTTCTTT 13 . TRBJ1-1 many TRBV20-1
CASSHFGGASSYNEQFF TGCGCCAGCAGCCACTTCGGGGGGGCTAGCTCCTACAATGAGCAGTTCTTC 17 TRBD2 TRBJ2-1 . TRBV4-3
CSAPPGQGGYTF TGCAGTGCTCCGCCGGGACAGGGTGGCTACACCTTC 12 TRBD1 TRBJ1-2 few TRBV20-1
CSARDQRGGQPQHF TGCAGTGCTAGAGATCAGAGGGGTGGTCAGCCCCAGCATTTT 14 . TRBJ1-5 . TRBV20-1
CASSLDLRGEQFF TGTGCCAGCAGCTTAGATCTACGGGGGGAGCAGTTCTTC 13 . TRBJ2-1 few TRBV11-2
CASSANTDTQYF TGTGCCAGCTCAGCGAACACAGATACGCAGTATTTT 12 . TRBJ2-3 few TRBV18
CASSLGKDLSKAFF TGCGCCAGCAGCTTGGGCAAGGACCTCTCGAAGGCTTTCTTT 14 . TRBJ1-1 . TRBV5-1
CASSTTGANQPQHF TGTGCCAGCAGCACCACAGGGGCTAATCAGCCCCAGCATTTT 14 TRBD1 TRBJ1-5 . TRBV6-5
CASTPGGGTQYF TGTGCCAGCACCCCCGGTGGGGGGACCCAGTACTTC 12 . TRBJ2-5 . TRBV7-2
CASSTQRMNTEAFF TGTGCCAGCAGCACACAGAGAATGAACACTGAAGCTTTCTTT 14 . TRBJ1-1 . TRBV7-8
CASSSGTSGGASKTQYF TGTGCCAGCAGCTCCGGGACTAGCGGGGGGGCCTCAAAGACCCAGTACTTC 17 TRBD2 TRBJ2-5 few TRBV7-2
CASSVRGPRTDTQYF TGTGCCAGCAGCGTACGGGGGCCCCGCACAGATACGCAGTATTTT 15 . TRBJ2-3 . TRBV9
CASSYPKGSGRNEQFF TGTGCCAGCAGTTACCCAAAGGGTAGCGGGCGAAATGAGCAGTTCTTC 16 TRBD2 TRBJ2-1 few TRBV6-6
CASSPRQGMTGANVLTF TGTGCCAGCTCTCCACGACAGGGGATGACTGGGGCCAACGTCCTGACTTTC 17 TRBD1 TRBJ2-6 . TRBV18
CASSLYSAGPNSPLHF TGTGCCAGCAGTTTATATAGTGCAGGGCCTAATTCACCCCTCCACTTT 16 . TRBJ1-6 few TRBV27
CATSETRQYTGELFF TGTGCCACCAGTGAGACGAGACAGTACACCGGGGAGCTGTTTTTT 15 . TRBJ2-2 . TRBV24-1
CASGGKTEAFF TGTGCCAGCGGGGGGAAGACTGAAGCTTTCTTT 11 . TRBJ1-1 few TRBV3-1
CASSLEVPSVDYGYTF TGTGCCAGCAGCTTAGAGGTCCCCTCGGTGGATTATGGCTACACCTTC 16 . TRBJ1-2 few TRBV7-9
CASSNQITELSGNTIYF TGTGCCAGCAGCAACCAAATAACAGAGCTCTCTGGAAACACCATATATTTT 17 . TRBJ1-3 few TRBV7-9
CASDPLTGANYGYTF TGTGCCAGCGACCCCTTGACAGGAGCTAACTATGGCTACACCTTC 15 . TRBJ1-2 . TRBV7-2
CASGLSGASSTDTQYF TGTGCCAGCGGATTAAGTGGTGCGTCGAGCACAGATACGCAGTATTTT 16 . TRBJ2-3 . TRBV5-5
CASSGDSNSPLHF TGTGCCAGCAGTGGGGACAGTAATTCACCCCTCCACTTT 13 TRBD1 TRBJ1-6 . TRBV6-5
CSARDPTREEQFF TGCAGTGCTAGAGATCCCACACGGGAAGAGCAGTTCTTC 13 . TRBJ2-1 . TRBV20-1
CASSLQGLPDTQYF TGTGCCAGCAGCTTACAGGGCCTCCCAGATACGCAGTATTTT 14 . TRBJ2-3 . TRBV7-3
CASRVGTSGNTGELFF TGTGCCAGCAGGGTCGGGACTAGCGGCAACACCGGGGAGCTGTTTTTT 16 TRBD2 TRBJ2-2 . TRBV7-2
CASSVNEEDTQYF TGTGCCAGCAGTGTTAATGAGGAAGATACGCAGTATTTT 13 . TRBJ2-3 many TRBV2
CASSLGVAAYNSPLHF TGCGCCAGCAGCTTGGGTGTCGCAGCATATAATTCACCCCTCCACTTT 16 . TRBJ1-6 few TRBV5-1
CATSRLGTEAFF TGTGCCACCAGCAGACTGGGCACTGAAGCTTTCTTT 12 . TRBJ1-1 few TRBV15
CASRLPRDRAFF TGTGCCAGCAGGTTACCCCGGGATCGGGCTTTCTTT 12 . TRBJ1-1 few TRBV12-3/TRBV12-4
CSAEEPGQGYEQYF TGCAGTGCTGAAGAACCGGGACAGGGGTACGAGCAGTACTTC 14 TRBD1 TRBJ2-7 . TRBV20-1
CASSRNRGQETQYF TGTGCCAGCAGCCGTAACAGGGGGCAAGAGACCCAGTACTTC 14 TRBD1 TRBJ2-5 few TRBV5-5
CASKRGSYQETQYF TGCGCCAGCAAGAGGGGCTCGTACCAAGAGACCCAGTACTTC 14 . TRBJ2-5 . TRBV5-1
CSSPRQGITDTQYF TGCAGTTCTCCGCGGCAGGGGATAACAGATACGCAGTATTTT 14 . TRBJ2-3 . TRBV20-1
CATSENPRSASSYNEQFF TGTGCCACCAGTGAAAACCCACGAAGTGCTTCCTCCTACAATGAGCAGTTCTTC 18 . TRBJ2-1 . TRBV24-1
CATSAGSGNQPQHF TGTGCCACCAGTGCCGGGAGCGGCAATCAGCCCCAGCATTTT 14 . TRBJ1-5 . TRBV15
CASSLGQGTPLHF TGTGCCAGCAGCTTAGGACAGGGTACACCCCTCCACTTT 13 TRBD1 TRBJ1-6 . TRBV7-2